This entry lists 14 T cell receptor beta chains sequenced from one sample in a study of cytomegalovirus exposure and HLA in healthy donors. Primers: 60 Vbeta forward and 13 Jbeta reverse. Measured with immunoSEQ multiplex PCR; TCRdb has only the in-frame clones, and not every one. The repertoire consists of 140,000 to 150,000 clones, with approximately 84% occurring once and the leading ten covering roughly 9.7%. Sequenced sample: PBMCs. These TCRs come from a woman aged 60-75 years in good health and CMV-seropositive.

The chain couples TRBV19 to TRBJ2-3; TRBD1 is a possible D gene (6 bases). The V end lost 6 bases, the J end lost 1 base, and 14 bases lay between the germline ends. Germline-derived CDR1 and CDR2 are LNHDA and SQIVND (reference sequence). The CDR3 runs 15 residues. The DNA of the CDR3 is TGTGCCAGTAGCGATCCGGGACACCGCACAGATACGCAGTATTTT. Translating gives CASSDPGHRTDTQYF.

The V call is TRBV7-8, the J call TRBJ2-3; D possibly corresponds to TRBD2 (6 bases). Between the trimmed V and J ends, which lost 6 bases and 5 bases, there was a span of 15 bases. The germline CDR1 and CDR2 sequences are SGHVS and FQNEAQ. CDR3 size: 14 residues. This CDR3 reads CASSPGTLEDTQYF. The CDR3, as DNA: TGTGCCAGCAGTCCCGGGACTCTAGAAGATACGCAGTATTTT.

This chain links TRBV6-5 with TRBJ2-6; D is possibly TRBD1 (5 bases). Germline V gives CDR1 MNHEY, CDR2 SVGAGI. CDR3 size: 16 residues. V lost 0 bases to trimming and J lost 2 bases, with 8 bases between them. This chain's CDR3 is CASSYSARAGANVLTF. CDR3 sequence (DNA): TGTGCCAGCAGTTACTCGGCCAGGGCTGGGGCCAACGTCCTGACTTTC.

V and J are TRBV7-9 and TRBJ1-2; TRBD1 might be the D (5 bases). V lost 5 bases and J lost 0, with 13 bases in between. Germline CDR1 and CDR2: SEHNR and FQNEAQ (reference sequence). CDR3 length: 15 amino acids. DNA for the CDR3: TGTGCCAGCAGCCCCCAGACAGCTTCTAACTATGGCTACACCTTC. It encodes CASSPQTASNYGYTF.

The chain employs TRBV27 and TRBJ2-7, with TRBD1 matching over 9 bases. The J segment lost 3 bases and the V segment lost 7 bases, leaving 13 bases of the junction unmatched. The CDR3 sequence is 16 residues long. CDR1 is MNHEY, CDR2 SMNVEV, per germline (reference sequence). CDR3 sequence (DNA): TGTGCCAGCACCCCGAGATTGGACAGGGGATTCTACGAGCAGTACTTC. Translation: CASTPRLDRGFYEQYF.

The V gene is TRBV11-3, the J gene TRBJ2-1, with TRBD1 matching 10 bases. CDR1 is SGHNT and CDR2 is YENEEA in the germline V gene. The CDR3 extends over 13 amino acids. With 7 bases clipped from V and 7 bases from J, the junction kept 4 bases outside the gene matches. CDR3 nucleotide sequence: TGTGCCAGCACCCAGGACAGGGGGAATGAGCAGTTCTTC. The encoded protein is CASTQDRGNEQFF.

V gene TRBV28 combines with J gene TRBJ2-7; TRBD2 matches at 15 bases. Germline V gene sequence: CDR1 MDHEN, CDR2 SYDVKM. The junction had 4 bases not matched to a gene; V was cut back by 1 base and J by 3 bases. The CDR3 is made up of 17 amino acids. This CDR3 reads CASSLSGLAGGLYEQYF. The CDR3 coding sequence is TGTGCCAGCAGTTTATCTGGACTAGCGGGGGGGCTCTACGAGCAGTACTTC.

The CDR3 nucleotides read TGTGCCAGCAACCCGGGGGGCACTGAAAAACTGTTTTTT. Translating it yields CASNPGGTEKLFF. The chain carries TRBV28 and TRBJ1-4; possibly TRBD1 for D (6 bases). V lost 7 bases to trimming and J lost 7 bases, with 13 bases between them. CDR3 length equals 13 residues. Germline V gives CDR1 MDHEN, CDR2 SYDVKM.

This chain uses TRBV2 with TRBJ1-5; TRBD1 matches 11 bases. Unmatched junction bases numbered 5, after V lost 2 bases and J lost 2 bases. The CDR3 runs to 17 residues. Germline V lookup: CDR1 SNHLY, CDR2 FYNNEI. The CDR3 DNA reads TGTGCCAGCAGTGAAAGTAGGACAGGGGGCGGCAATCAGCCCCAGCATTTT. It yields the protein CASSESRTGGGNQPQHF.

The chain carries TRBV5-6 and TRBJ2-1; TRBD2 aligns across 7 bases. The CDR3 extends over 15 amino acids. Germline CDR1 is SGHDT and CDR2 is YYEEEE. V dropped 0 bases and J dropped 3; count of bases not matched to a gene: 3. CDR3 in DNA: TGTGCCAGCAGCTTGGGGCTAGCGGTCTACAATGAGCAGTTCTTC. Protein sequence: CASSLGLAVYNEQFF.

The rearrangement uses TRBV14 and TRBJ2-5; 8 positions match TRBD2. Germline loops: CDR1 SGHDN, CDR2 FVKESK. This CDR3 contains 15 residues. V was pared by 3 bases and J by 3 bases, with 6 bases of the junction left unmatched. In nucleotides, the CDR3 is TGTGCCAGCAGCCAGTATGTGCGGGAGGAAGAGACCCAGTACTTC. This gives the protein CASSQYVREEETQYF.

The rearrangement uses TRBV28 and TRBJ2-3; perhaps TRBD1 as D (6 bases). Germline values: CDR1 MDHEN, CDR2 SYDVKM. This CDR3 spans 15 amino acids. Trimming removed 6 bases at V and 4 bases at J, with 17 bases between. CDR3 region: CASSPVWGPSDTQYF. The CDR3 DNA follows: TGTGCCAGCAGCCCAGTCTGGGGGCCGTCAGATACGCAGTATTTT.

The V call is TRBV11-3, the J call TRBJ2-2, with TRBD1 identical over 9 bases. Unmatched junction bases numbered 8, after V lost 6 bases and J lost 3 bases. CDR1 SGHNT and CDR2 YENEEA come from the germline V gene. The CDR3 covers 16 residues. The CDR3 loop reads CASRDRTGGDTGELFF. The CDR3 nucleotides read TGTGCCAGCAGAGACCGAACAGGGGGCGACACCGGGGAGCTGTTTTTT.

The rearrangement joins TRBV5-1 to TRBJ2-1; 10 bases are shared with TRBD2. Per germline, CDR1 SGHRS and CDR2 YFSETQ. The V and J ends lost 3 bases and 4 bases, in that order; junction bases with no gene match: 10. The CDR3 is 17 amino acids. CDR3 DNA sequence: TGCGCCAGCAGCTATCTTCCTAGCGGGAGTTCGTACAATGAGCAGTTCTTC. Translation gives CASSYLPSGSSYNEQFF.